This T cell receptor beta chain was sequenced in a study of T cell responses to AZD1222 COVID-19 vaccine. The CDR3 length is 13 residues. Germline loops: CDR1 MNHEY, CDR2 SVGAGI. V gave up 6 bases and J gave up 11 bases; unmatched junction bases: 10. Measured with immunoSEQ multiplex PCR; TCRdb has only the in-frame clones, and not every one. The sample contains roughly 250,000 clones, approximately 93% of which appear only once. Findings of the study overall: Spike-specific TCR breadth and depth went up after people got two AZD1222 doses. CD4 TCRs linked to vaccination spanned spike, dominating at 160-218 and 743-854.

This clone was counted once. The antigen remains unidentified. The chain employs TRBV6-5 and TRBJ2-3; 8 bases fit TRBD1. The sample consisted of peripheral blood, taken on day 0 of AZD1222 vaccination. The clonotype comes from an adult in good health. The CDR3 nucleotides read TGTGCCAGCAGCCCCAGGGGGCCGTGGGTGCAGTATTTT. Encoded protein: CASSPRGPWVQYF.